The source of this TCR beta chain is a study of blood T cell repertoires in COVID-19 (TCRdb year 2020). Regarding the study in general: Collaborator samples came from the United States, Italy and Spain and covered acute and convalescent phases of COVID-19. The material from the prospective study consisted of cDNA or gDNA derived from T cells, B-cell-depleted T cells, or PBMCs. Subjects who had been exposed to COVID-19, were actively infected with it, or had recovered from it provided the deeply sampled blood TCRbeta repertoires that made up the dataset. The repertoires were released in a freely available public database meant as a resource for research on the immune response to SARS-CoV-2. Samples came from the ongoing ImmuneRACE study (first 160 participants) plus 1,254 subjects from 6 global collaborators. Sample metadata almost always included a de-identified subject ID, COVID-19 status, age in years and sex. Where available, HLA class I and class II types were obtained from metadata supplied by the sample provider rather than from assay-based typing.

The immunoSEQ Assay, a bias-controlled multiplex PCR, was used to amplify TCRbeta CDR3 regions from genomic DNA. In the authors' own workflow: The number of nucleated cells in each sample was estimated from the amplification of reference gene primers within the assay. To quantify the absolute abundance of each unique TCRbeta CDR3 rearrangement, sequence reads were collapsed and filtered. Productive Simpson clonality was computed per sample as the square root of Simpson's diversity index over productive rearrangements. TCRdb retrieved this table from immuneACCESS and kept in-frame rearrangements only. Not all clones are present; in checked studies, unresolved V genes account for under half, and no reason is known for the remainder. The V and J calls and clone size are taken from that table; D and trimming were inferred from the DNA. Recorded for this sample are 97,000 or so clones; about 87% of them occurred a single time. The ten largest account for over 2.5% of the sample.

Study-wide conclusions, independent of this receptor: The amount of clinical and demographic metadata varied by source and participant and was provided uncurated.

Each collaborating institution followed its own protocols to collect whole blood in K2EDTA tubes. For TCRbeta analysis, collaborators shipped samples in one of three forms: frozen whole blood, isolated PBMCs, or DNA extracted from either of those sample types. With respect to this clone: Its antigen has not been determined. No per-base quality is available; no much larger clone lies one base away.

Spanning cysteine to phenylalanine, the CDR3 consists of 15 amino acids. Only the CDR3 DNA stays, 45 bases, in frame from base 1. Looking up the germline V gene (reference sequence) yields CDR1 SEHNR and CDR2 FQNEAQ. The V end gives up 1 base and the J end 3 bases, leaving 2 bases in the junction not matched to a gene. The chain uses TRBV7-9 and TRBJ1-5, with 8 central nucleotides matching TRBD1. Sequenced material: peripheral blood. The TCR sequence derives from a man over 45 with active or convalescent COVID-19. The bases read TGTGCCAGCAGCTTAGGGCAGGGGGCCAATCAGCCCCAGCATTTT. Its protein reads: CASSLGQGANQPQHF.